This T cell receptor beta chain appears in the sequencing data of a study of beta chain features in type 1 diabetes. This clone was counted only a few times. The germline CDR1 and CDR2 sequences are SQVTM and ANQGSEA. The CDR3 totals 11 residues. The ends were cut back, 8 bases at V and 2 bases at J, with 7 bases in the middle. TCRB transcripts that were expressed got sequenced, as all of the isolated RNA had been reverse transcribed. Profiled with immunoSEQ multiplex PCR; TCRdb holds only in-frame clones, not every one. The profile shows about 300,000 clones, 8% of them singletons. A sort by CD45RO/CCR7/CD25/CD127/CD95/CD27 yielded CD4+ naive, central memory, regulatory and stem cell-like memory cells.

The source is a woman younger than 35 in good health. What was sequenced was central memory CD4+ T cells from blood. This chain joins TRBV29-1 and TRBJ2-1; D unresolved. The CDR3 protein is CSSRTYNEQFF. CDR3 nucleotides: TGCAGCTCCCGGACCTACAATGAGCAGTTCTTC.